This entry describes one T cell receptor beta chain. This sample is part of a study of blood T cell repertoires in COVID-19. Study in general: Some COVID-19 samples were acute and others convalescent; all came from the United States, Italy and Spain. Sources were T cells, B-cell-depleted T cells, or PBMCs; the material itself was cDNA or gDNA.

V lost 3 bases, J lost 3 bases, and 12 bases lay in between. CDR1 is SGHVS and CDR2 is FQNEAQ in the germline V gene. The CDR3 totals 15 residues. TCRdb keeps only in-frame clones here, not all; method: immunoSEQ multiplex PCR. The sample carries about 140,000 clones, 70% to 90% recorded once. The sample consisted of peripheral blood. The V and J genes are TRBV7-8 and TRBJ1-5; D uncertain. The source is a woman aged 60 to 75 with acute or convalescent COVID-19. The chain's CDR3 is CASSLEPGINQPQHF. For the CDR3, the DNA is TGTGCCAGCAGCTTGGAACCGGGAATCAATCAGCCCCAGCATTTT.